The rows below give T cell receptor beta chains drawn from one sample of a study of beta chain features in type 1 diabetes. The repertoire was sequenced with immunoSEQ multiplex PCR; TCRdb's copy has only in-frame clones and lacks some. The sample holds 200,000 to 250,000 clones, over 8.5% seen once. The sample consisted of naive CD4+ T cells from blood. Receptors originate from a woman between 18 and 30 years old in good health. Each CDR3 is given with its conserved first and last residue. The D gene is left open where the match is weak. The listing skips clone size in some rows; elsewhere it reads once, few, many or a size class.

V: TRBV5-4
size: -
D: TRBD2
J: TRBJ2-7
CDR3: CASSSGLAGGPGNEQYF
DNA: TGTGCCAGCAGCTCCGGACTAGCGGGAGGGCCCGGGAACGAGCAGTACTTC

V: TRBV6-5
size: -
D: TRBD1
J: TRBJ1-2
CDR3: CATGDRDYGYTF
DNA: TGTGCCACAGGGGACAGGGACTATGGCTACACCTTC

V: TRBV13
size: few
D: TRBD2
J: TRBJ2-7
CDR3: CASSLSGSSYEQYF
DNA: TGTGCCAGCAGCTTAAGCGGGAGCTCCTACGAGCAGTACTTC

V: TRBV6-6
size: -
D: TRBD1
J: TRBJ2-7
CDR3: CASRDLGQGRVYEQYF
DNA: TGTGCCAGCAGAGACCTCGGACAGGGGAGAGTATACGAGCAGTACTTC

V: TRBV18
size: few
D: -
J: TRBJ2-1
CDR3: CASSPLSSGGSNEQFF
DNA: TGTGCCAGCTCACCTCTCTCGAGTGGGGGCTCCAATGAGCAGTTCTTC

V: TRBV5-6
size: -
D: TRBD2
J: TRBJ2-7
CDR3: CASWLRGAQLNYEQYF
DNA: TGTGCCAGCTGGCTGCGGGGGGCGCAGCTCAACTACGAGCAGTACTTC

V: TRBV5-1
size: -
D: TRBD2
J: TRBJ2-1
CDR3: CASSVGLAGHEQFF
DNA: TGCGCCAGCAGCGTGGGACTAGCGGGGCATGAGCAGTTCTTC

V: TRBV5-4
size: -
D: TRBD2
J: TRBJ2-2
CDR3: CASTPRGGSGTGELFF
DNA: TGTGCCAGCACCCCCCGGGGGGGCTCTGGCACCGGGGAGCTGTTTTTT

V: TRBV5-1
size: -
D: TRBD1
J: TRBJ1-6
CDR3: CASSLGGGESPLHF
DNA: TGCGCCAGCAGCTTGGGAGGGGGCGAATCACCCCTCCACTTT

V: TRBV10-3
size: few
D: TRBD1
J: TRBJ1-5
CDR3: CAITQGDNQPQHF
DNA: TGTGCCATAACACAGGGGGACAATCAGCCCCAGCATTTT

V: TRBV5-4
size: -
D: -
J: TRBJ2-3
CDR3: CASSRDRDSQYF
DNA: TGTGCCAGCAGCCGTGACAGGGACTCGCAGTATTTT

V: TRBV5-6
size: few
D: -
J: TRBJ2-5
CDR3: CASSGRGVETQYF
DNA: TGTGCCAGCAGTGGACGGGGAGTTGAGACCCAGTACTTC

V: TRBV5-1
size: -
D: -
J: TRBJ1-1
CDR3: CASSLVRGGTEAFF
DNA: TGCGCCAGCAGCTTGGTGCGGGGTGGTACTGAAGCTTTCTTT

V: TRBV30
size: -
D: -
J: TRBJ2-5
CDR3: CAWNRIEETQYF
DNA: TGTGCCTGGAACAGGATAGAAGAGACCCAGTACTTC

V: TRBV14
size: -
D: -
J: TRBJ1-1
CDR3: CASSQGGANTEAFF
DNA: TGTGCCAGCAGCCAAGGGGGAGCGAACACTGAAGCTTTCTTT

V: TRBV19
size: -
D: TRBD1
J: TRBJ1-6
CDR3: CASSKGQGPSPLHF
DNA: TGTGCCAGTAGTAAGGGACAGGGGCCTTCACCCCTCCACTTT

V: TRBV5-6
size: -
D: TRBD2
J: TRBJ2-1
CDR3: CASSTSGLYNEQFF
DNA: TGTGCCAGCAGCACTAGCGGACTTTACAATGAGCAGTTCTTC

V: TRBV7-9
size: -
D: -
J: TRBJ2-2
CDR3: CALRSDTGELFF
DNA: TGTGCCCTACGGAGTGACACCGGGGAGCTGTTTTTT

V: TRBV6-1
size: few
D: TRBD1
J: TRBJ1-1
CDR3: CASSATGGEAFF
DNA: TGTGCCAGCAGTGCGACAGGGGGTGAAGCTTTCTTT

V: TRBV5-1
size: -
D: TRBD1
J: TRBJ2-7
CDR3: CASSGGTGDEQYF
DNA: TGCGCCAGCAGCGGCGGGACAGGGGACGAGCAGTACTTC

V: TRBV19
size: -
D: -
J: TRBJ2-3
CDR3: CASSIKPVVDTQYF
DNA: TGTGCCAGTAGTATAAAACCCGTAGTAGATACGCAGTATTTT

V: TRBV6-6
size: few
D: TRBD1
J: TRBJ2-3
CDR3: CASTQQGADTQYF
DNA: TGTGCCAGCACCCAACAGGGGGCAGATACGCAGTATTTT

V: TRBV18
size: -
D: TRBD1
J: TRBJ1-2
CDR3: CASSPSRTGSGYTF
DNA: TGTGCCAGCTCACCTTCCCGGACAGGGAGCGGCTACACCTTC

V: TRBV7-6
size: many
D: TRBD2
J: TRBJ2-1
CDR3: CASSLYSLHSSRLAGGQFF
DNA: TGTGCCAGCAGCCTTTATAGCTTACATTCCTCCAGACTAGCGGGCGGGCAGTTCTTC

V: TRBV19
size: -
D: -
J: TRBJ2-1
CDR3: CASKYGQTDNEQFF
DNA: TGTGCCAGCAAATACGGACAGACGGACAATGAGCAGTTCTTC

V: TRBV14
size: -
D: -
J: TRBJ1-2
CDR3: CASSPLGAGYYGYTF
DNA: TGTGCCAGCAGCCCGCTGGGGGCAGGGTACTATGGCTACACCTTC

V: TRBV30
size: -
D: TRBD2
J: TRBJ2-3
CDR3: CAWSVGQTSGPPDTQYF
DNA: TGTGCCTGGAGTGTCGGTCAGACTAGCGGCCCACCAGATACGCAGTATTTT

V: TRBV30
size: few
D: TRBD2
J: TRBJ2-5
CDR3: CAWSVFRLAGGLPQETQYF
DNA: TGTGCCTGGAGTGTATTTAGGCTAGCGGGAGGACTGCCCCAAGAGACCCAGTACTTC

V: TRBV27
size: few
D: -
J: TRBJ2-2
CDR3: CASSPRTGSVAGGELFF
DNA: TGTGCCAGCAGTCCACGAACCGGGTCCGTGGCTGGCGGGGAGCTGTTTTTT

V: TRBV7-2
size: -
D: -
J: TRBJ2-5
CDR3: CASSLGRGRETQYF
DNA: TGTGCCAGCAGCCTCGGCAGGGGGAGGGAGACCCAGTACTTC

V: TRBV6-6
size: -
D: TRBD2
J: TRBJ2-5
CDR3: CASRRPGLAGRETQYF
DNA: TGTGCCAGCAGACGTCCGGGACTAGCGGGGAGGGAGACCCAGTACTTC

V: TRBV5-1
size: few
D: -
J: TRBJ2-2
CDR3: CASSLLARNTGELFF
DNA: TGCGCCAGCAGCCTTTTAGCCAGGAACACCGGGGAGCTGTTTTTT

V: TRBV2
size: -
D: TRBD2
J: TRBJ2-1
CDR3: CASSEDRLAGGNEQFF
DNA: TGTGCCAGCAGTGAAGATAGACTAGCGGGAGGAAATGAGCAGTTCTTC

V: TRBV15
size: few
D: -
J: TRBJ1-2
CDR3: CATSRERGQGGSYGYTF
DNA: TGTGCCACCAGCAGAGAAAGGGGCCAGGGAGGGAGCTATGGCTACACCTTC

V: TRBV5-4
size: -
D: -
J: TRBJ2-5
CDR3: CASSLSLQETQYF
DNA: TGTGCCAGCAGCTTATCCCTCCAAGAGACCCAGTACTTC

V: TRBV6-5
size: -
D: -
J: TRBJ2-3
CDR3: CASRSGVWADTQYF
DNA: TGTGCCAGCAGATCAGGGGTCTGGGCAGATACGCAGTATTTT

V: TRBV7-9
size: few
D: -
J: TRBJ1-2
CDR3: CASSLAIEGDGYTF
DNA: TGTGCCAGCAGCTTGGCGATCGAGGGGGATGGCTACACCTTC

V: TRBV4-1
size: -
D: TRBD1
J: TRBJ1-1
CDR3: CASSPGQGSEAFF
DNA: TGCGCCAGCAGCCCGGGACAGGGGTCTGAAGCTTTCTTT

V: TRBV28
size: few
D: -
J: TRBJ2-7
CDR3: CASSPPAGINDEQYF
DNA: TGTGCCAGCAGCCCCCCTGCCGGGATAAACGACGAGCAGTACTTC

V: TRBV19
size: -
D: -
J: TRBJ2-3
CDR3: CASSFRGFDTQYF
DNA: TGTGCCAGTAGTTTCAGGGGATTCGATACGCAGTATTTT

V: TRBV6-5
size: -
D: TRBD1
J: TRBJ2-7
CDR3: CASRQGATGEQYF
DNA: TGTGCCAGCAGGCAGGGGGCTACGGGTGAGCAGTACTTC

V: TRBV12-5
size: -
D: TRBD2
J: TRBJ2-1
CDR3: CASGLVRGVSGTSYNEQFF
DNA: TGTGCTAGTGGTTTGGTACGGGGGGTTAGCGGGACATCCTACAATGAGCAGTTCTTC

V: TRBV10-3
size: -
D: -
J: TRBJ1-6
CDR3: CAISESAGYNSPLHF
DNA: TGTGCCATCAGTGAGTCGGCAGGCTATAATTCACCCCTCCACTTT

V: TRBV4-2
size: -
D: TRBD1
J: TRBJ2-3
CDR3: CASSTGAAPDTQYF
DNA: TGTGCCAGCAGCACAGGGGCCGCCCCAGATACGCAGTATTTT

V: TRBV27
size: few
D: TRBD1
J: TRBJ1-5
CDR3: CASRPLGQDQPQHF
DNA: TGTGCCAGCAGACCTCTGGGACAGGATCAGCCCCAGCATTTT

V: TRBV5-4
size: few
D: TRBD2
J: TRBJ2-5
CDR3: CASSGGLAGGKETQYF
DNA: TGTGCCAGCAGCGGCGGACTAGCGGGGGGGAAAGAGACCCAGTACTTC

V: TRBV5-1
size: few
D: -
J: TRBJ2-7
CDR3: CASSFGPGSYEQYF
DNA: TGCGCCAGCAGCTTCGGACCCGGGAGCTACGAGCAGTACTTC

V: TRBV5-1
size: -
D: TRBD1
J: TRBJ2-1
CDR3: CASSLTGGGYNEQFF
DNA: TGCGCCAGCAGCTTAACAGGGGGCGGATACAATGAGCAGTTCTTC

V: TRBV28
size: -
D: -
J: TRBJ2-7
CDR3: CASSFSRGDTSYEQYF
DNA: TGTGCCAGCAGTTTTTCCCGTGGGGACACATCCTACGAGCAGTACTTC

V: TRBV7-7
size: -
D: -
J: TRBJ2-5
CDR3: CASSLGRFLGGETQYF
DNA: TGTGCCAGCAGCTTAGGTCGCTTCCTAGGAGGAGAGACCCAGTACTTC

V: TRBV30
size: -
D: TRBD2
J: TRBJ2-7
CDR3: CAWKRTSGGYEQYF
DNA: TGTGCCTGGAAACGGACTAGCGGGGGTTACGAGCAGTACTTC

V: TRBV15
size: few
D: TRBD2
J: TRBJ2-5
CDR3: CATRSSGRQETQYF
DNA: TGTGCCACCAGGTCTAGCGGGAGGCAAGAGACCCAGTACTTC

V: TRBV4-1
size: few
D: -
J: TRBJ2-5
CDR3: CASSQELAWTQYF
DNA: TGCGCCAGCAGCCAAGAGCTAGCGTGGACCCAGTACTTC

V: TRBV6-1
size: -
D: -
J: TRBJ1-2
CDR3: CASSEALPGVGYGYTF
DNA: TGTGCCAGCAGTGAAGCGCTTCCAGGGGTTGGCTATGGCTACACCTTC

V: TRBV19
size: few
D: TRBD1
J: TRBJ2-7
CDR3: CASSAGTGGLYEQYF
DNA: TGTGCCAGTAGTGCGGGGACAGGGGGTCTCTACGAGCAGTACTTC